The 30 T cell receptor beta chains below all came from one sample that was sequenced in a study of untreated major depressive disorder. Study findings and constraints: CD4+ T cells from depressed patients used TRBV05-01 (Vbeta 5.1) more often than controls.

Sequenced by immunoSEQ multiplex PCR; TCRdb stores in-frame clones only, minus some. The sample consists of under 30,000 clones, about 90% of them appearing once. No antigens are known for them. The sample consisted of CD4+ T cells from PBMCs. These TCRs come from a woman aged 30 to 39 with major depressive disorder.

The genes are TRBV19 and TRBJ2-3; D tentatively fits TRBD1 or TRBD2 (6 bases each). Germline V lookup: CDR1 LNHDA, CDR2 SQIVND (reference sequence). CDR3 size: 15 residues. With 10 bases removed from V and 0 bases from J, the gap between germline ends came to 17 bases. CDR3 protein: CATSGGGESTDTQYF. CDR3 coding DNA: TGTGCCACTTCAGGAGGGGGAGAAAGCACAGATACGCAGTATTTT.

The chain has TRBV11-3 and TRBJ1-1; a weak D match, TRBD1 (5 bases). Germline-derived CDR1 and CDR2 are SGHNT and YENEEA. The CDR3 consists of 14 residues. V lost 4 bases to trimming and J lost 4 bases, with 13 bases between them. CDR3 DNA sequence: TGTGCCAGCAGCTCCCCTCCGAGGGGCACTGAAGCTTTCTTT. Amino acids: CASSSPPRGTEAFF.

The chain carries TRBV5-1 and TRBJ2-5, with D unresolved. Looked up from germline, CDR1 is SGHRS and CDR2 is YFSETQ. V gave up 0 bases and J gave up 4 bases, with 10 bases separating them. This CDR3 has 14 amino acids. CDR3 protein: CASSLGNLLETQYF. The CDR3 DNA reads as TGCGCCAGCAGCTTGGGGAACTTGTTAGAGACCCAGTACTTC.

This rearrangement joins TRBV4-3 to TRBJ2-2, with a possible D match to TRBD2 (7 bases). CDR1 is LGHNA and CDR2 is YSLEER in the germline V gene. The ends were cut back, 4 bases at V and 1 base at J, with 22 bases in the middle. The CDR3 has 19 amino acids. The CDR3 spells CASSRLPREGHLNTGELFF. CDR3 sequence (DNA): TGCGCCAGCAGCCGACTCCCAAGGGAGGGACACTTGAACACCGGGGAGCTGTTTTTT.

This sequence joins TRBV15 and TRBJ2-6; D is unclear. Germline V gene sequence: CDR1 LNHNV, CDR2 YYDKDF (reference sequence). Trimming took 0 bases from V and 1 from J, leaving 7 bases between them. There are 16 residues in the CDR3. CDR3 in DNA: TGTGCCACCAGCAGAGAACCCTCATCTGGGGCCAACGTCCTGACTTTC. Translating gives CATSREPSSGANVLTF. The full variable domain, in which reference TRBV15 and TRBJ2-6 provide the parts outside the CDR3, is DAMVIQNPRYQVTQFGKPVTLSCSQTLNHNVMYWYQQKSSQAPKLLFHYYDKDFNNEADTPDNFQSRRPNTSFCFLDIRSPGLGDTAMYLCATSREPSSGANVLTFGAGSRLTVL.

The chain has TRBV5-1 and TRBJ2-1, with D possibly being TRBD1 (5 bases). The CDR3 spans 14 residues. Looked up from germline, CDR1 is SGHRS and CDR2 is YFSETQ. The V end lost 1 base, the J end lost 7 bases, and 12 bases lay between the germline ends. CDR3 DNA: TGCGCCAGCAGCTTGTTCCAGGGTTCGAATGAGCAGTTCTTC. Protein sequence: CASSLFQGSNEQFF.

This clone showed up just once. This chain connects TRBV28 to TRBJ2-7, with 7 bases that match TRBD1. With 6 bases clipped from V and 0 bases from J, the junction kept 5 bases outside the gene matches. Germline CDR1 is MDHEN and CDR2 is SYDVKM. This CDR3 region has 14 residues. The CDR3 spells CASREQGSSYEQYF. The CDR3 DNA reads TGTGCCAGCAGAGAACAGGGGAGCTCCTACGAGCAGTACTTC.

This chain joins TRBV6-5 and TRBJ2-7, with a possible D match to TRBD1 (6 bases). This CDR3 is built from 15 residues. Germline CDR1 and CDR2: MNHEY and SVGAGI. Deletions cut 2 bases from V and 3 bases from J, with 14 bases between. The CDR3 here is CASSYRLGAYYEQYF. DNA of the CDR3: TGTGCCAGCAGTTACCGGCTGGGGGCCTACTACGAGCAGTACTTC.

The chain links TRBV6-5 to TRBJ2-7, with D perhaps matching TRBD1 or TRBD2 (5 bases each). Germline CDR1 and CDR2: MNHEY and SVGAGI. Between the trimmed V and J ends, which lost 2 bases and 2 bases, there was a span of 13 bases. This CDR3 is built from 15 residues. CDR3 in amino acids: CASSYLAGTTYEQYF. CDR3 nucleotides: TGTGCCAGCAGTTACCTGGCCGGGACGACCTACGAGCAGTACTTC.

For the CDR3, the DNA is TGTGCCAGTCAAAAGGAGGGGAACAGCAATCAGCCCCAGCATTTT. Protein product: CASQKEGNSNQPQHF. The V and J genes are TRBV2 and TRBJ1-5; perhaps TRBD1 as D (5 bases). Trimming took 9 bases from V and 1 from J, leaving 16 bases between them. Germline assignment: CDR1 SNHLY and CDR2 FYNNEI. CDR3 length: 15 amino acids.

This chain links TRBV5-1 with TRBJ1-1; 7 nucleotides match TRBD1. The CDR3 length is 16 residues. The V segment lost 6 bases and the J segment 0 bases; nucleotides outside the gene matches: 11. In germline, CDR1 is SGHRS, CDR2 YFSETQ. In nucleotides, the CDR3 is TGCGCCAGCACGAGGGAGGGGGCTACCATGAACACTGAAGCTTTCTTT. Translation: CASTREGATMNTEAFF.

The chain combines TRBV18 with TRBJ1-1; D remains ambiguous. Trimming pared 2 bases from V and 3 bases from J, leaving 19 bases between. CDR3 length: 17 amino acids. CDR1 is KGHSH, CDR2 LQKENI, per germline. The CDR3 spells CASSPRQSRRDDTEAFF. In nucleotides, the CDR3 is TGTGCCAGCTCACCAAGGCAGAGTCGTCGGGATGACACTGAAGCTTTCTTT.

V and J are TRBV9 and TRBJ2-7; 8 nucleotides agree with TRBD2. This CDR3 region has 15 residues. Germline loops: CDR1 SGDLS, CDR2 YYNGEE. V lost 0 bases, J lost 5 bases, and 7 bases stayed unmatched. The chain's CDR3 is CASSVEGGRFHEQYF. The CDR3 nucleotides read TGTGCCAGCAGCGTAGAGGGCGGGAGGTTCCACGAGCAGTACTTC.

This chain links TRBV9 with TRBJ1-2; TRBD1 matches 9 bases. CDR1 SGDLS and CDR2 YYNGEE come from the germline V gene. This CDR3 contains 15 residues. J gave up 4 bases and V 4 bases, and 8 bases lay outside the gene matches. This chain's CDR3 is CASSTRDRDGYGYTF. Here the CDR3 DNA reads TGTGCCAGCAGCACGCGGGACAGGGATGGCTATGGCTACACCTTC.

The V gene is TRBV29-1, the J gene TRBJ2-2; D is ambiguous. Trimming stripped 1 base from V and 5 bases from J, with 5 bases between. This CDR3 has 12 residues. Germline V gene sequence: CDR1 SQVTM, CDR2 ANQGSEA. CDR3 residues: CSVEVGTGELFF. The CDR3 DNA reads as TGCAGCGTTGAAGTTGGGACCGGGGAGCTGTTTTTT.

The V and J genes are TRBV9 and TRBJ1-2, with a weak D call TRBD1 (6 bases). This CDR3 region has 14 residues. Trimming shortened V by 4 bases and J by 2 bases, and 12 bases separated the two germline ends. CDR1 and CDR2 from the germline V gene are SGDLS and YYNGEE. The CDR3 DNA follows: TGTGCCAGCAGCCCAGGGGACGGCAACTATGGCTACACCTTC. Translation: CASSPGDGNYGYTF. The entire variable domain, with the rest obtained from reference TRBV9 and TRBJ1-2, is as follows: DSGVTQTPKHLITATGQRVTLRCSPRSGDLSVYWYQQSLDQGLQFLIQYYNGEERAKGNILERFSAQQFPDLHSELNLSSLELGDSALYFCASSPGDGNYGYTFGSGTRLTVV.

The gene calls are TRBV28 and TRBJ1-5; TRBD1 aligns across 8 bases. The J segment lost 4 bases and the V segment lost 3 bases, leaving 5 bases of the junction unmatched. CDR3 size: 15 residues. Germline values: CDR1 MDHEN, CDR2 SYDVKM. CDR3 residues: CASSLWQGANQPQHF. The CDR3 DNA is TGTGCCAGCAGTTTGTGGCAGGGGGCAAATCAGCCCCAGCATTTT.

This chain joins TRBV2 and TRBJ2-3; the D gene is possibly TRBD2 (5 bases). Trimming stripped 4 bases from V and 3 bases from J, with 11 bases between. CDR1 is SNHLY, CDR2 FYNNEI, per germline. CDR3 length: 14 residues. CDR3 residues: CASSGLAGTDTQYF. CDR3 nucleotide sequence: TGTGCCAGCAGTGGGCTAGCAGGAACAGATACGCAGTATTTT.

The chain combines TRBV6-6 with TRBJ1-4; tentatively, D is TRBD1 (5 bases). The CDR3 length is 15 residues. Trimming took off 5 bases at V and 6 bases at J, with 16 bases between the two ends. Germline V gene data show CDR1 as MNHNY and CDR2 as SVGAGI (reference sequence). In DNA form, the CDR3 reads TGTGCCAGCAGTGGGAAAAGCCTGGGGGATGAAAAACTGTTTTTT. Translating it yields CASSGKSLGDEKLFF.

CDR3 protein: CASSLGYPGSSQPQHF. CDR3 coding DNA: TGTGCCAGCAGTTTAGGATATCCCGGGTCGTCTCAGCCCCAGCATTTT. This chain uses TRBV28 with TRBJ1-5; no clear D gene. Per the germline V gene, CDR1 is MDHEN and CDR2 is SYDVKM. Trimming removed 2 bases at V and 6 bases at J, with 17 bases between. The CDR3 runs to 16 residues.

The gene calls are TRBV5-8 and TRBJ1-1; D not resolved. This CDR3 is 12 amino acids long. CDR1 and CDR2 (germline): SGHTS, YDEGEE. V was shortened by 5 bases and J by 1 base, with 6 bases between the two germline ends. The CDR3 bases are TGTGCCAGCAGACATCAGAACACTGAAGCTTTCTTT. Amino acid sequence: CASRHQNTEAFF.

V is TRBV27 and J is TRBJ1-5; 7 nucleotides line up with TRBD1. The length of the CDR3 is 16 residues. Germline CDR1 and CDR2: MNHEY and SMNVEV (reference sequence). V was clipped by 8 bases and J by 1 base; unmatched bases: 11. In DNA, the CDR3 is TGTGCCAGCCGCCCCCGGGGACAGTGGAGCAATCAGCCCCAGCATTTT. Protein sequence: CASRPRGQWSNQPQHF.

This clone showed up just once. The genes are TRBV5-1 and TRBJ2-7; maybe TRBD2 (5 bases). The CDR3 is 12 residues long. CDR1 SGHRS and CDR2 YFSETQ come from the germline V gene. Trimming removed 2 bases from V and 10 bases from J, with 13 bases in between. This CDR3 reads CASSFIGLPQYF. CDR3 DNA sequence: TGCGCCAGCAGCTTCATCGGACTTCCTCAGTACTTC.

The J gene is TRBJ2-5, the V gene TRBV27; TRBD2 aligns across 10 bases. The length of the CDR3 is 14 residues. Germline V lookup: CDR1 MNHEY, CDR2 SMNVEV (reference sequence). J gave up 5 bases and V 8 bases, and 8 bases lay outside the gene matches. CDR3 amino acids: CASQQAGGRETQYF. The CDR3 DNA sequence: TGTGCCAGCCAGCAAGCGGGAGGGAGGGAGACCCAGTACTTC.

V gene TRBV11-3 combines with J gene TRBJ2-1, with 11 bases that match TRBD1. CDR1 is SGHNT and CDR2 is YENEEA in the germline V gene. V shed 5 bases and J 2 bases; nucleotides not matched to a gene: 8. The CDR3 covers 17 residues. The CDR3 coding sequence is TGTGCCAGCAGCCTAGGACAGGGGGCGGTACCCTACAATGAGCAGTTCTTC. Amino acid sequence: CASSLGQGAVPYNEQFF.

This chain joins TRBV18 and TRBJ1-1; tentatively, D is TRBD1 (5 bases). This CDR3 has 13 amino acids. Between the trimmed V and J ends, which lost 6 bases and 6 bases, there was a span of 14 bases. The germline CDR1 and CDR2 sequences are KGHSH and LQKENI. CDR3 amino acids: CASSLNQGPEAFF. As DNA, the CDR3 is TGTGCCAGCTCCCTAAACCAGGGTCCTGAAGCTTTCTTT.

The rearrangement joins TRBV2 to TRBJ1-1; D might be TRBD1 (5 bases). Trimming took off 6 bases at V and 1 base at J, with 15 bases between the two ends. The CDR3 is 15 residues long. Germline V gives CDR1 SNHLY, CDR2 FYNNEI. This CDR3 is CASRTGRTRNTEAFF. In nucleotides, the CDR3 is TGTGCCAGCAGGACTGGGCGGACAAGGAACACTGAAGCTTTCTTT.

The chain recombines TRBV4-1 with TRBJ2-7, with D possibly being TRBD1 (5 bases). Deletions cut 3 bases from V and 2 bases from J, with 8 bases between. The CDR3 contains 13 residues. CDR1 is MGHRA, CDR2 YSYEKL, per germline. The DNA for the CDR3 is TGCGCCAGCAGCCACGACAGTACCTACGAGCAGTACTTC. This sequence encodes CASSHDSTYEQYF.

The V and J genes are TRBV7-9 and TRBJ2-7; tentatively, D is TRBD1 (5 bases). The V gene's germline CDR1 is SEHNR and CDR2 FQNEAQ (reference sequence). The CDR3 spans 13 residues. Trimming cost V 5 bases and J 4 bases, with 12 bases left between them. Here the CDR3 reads CASSPGRVYEQYF. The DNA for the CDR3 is TGTGCCAGCAGCCCAGGCAGGGTTTACGAGCAGTACTTC.

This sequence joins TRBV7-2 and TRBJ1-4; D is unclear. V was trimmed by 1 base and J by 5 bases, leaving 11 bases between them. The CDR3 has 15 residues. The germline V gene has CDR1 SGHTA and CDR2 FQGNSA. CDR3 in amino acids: CASSLGILLNEKLFF. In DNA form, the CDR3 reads TGTGCCAGCAGCTTAGGGATACTACTAAATGAAAAACTGTTTTTT.